The present T cell receptor beta chain was sequenced within a study of blood T cell repertoires in COVID-19. Some clones are missing from TCRdb's copy, which holds only in-frame ones; the method was immunoSEQ multiplex PCR. Counted here are 93,000 or so clones, 87% occurring once; the ten biggest clones make up approximately 3%. Germline V gene data show CDR1 as SGHDT and CDR2 as YYEEEE. V lost 2 bases and J 4 bases, leaving 5 bases between the germline ends. The CDR3 sequence is 12 residues long. The source is a man in his forties or fifties in a cohort sampled during active COVID-19. V is TRBV5-6 and J is TRBJ2-3; D not certain. Sample: peripheral blood. CDR3 loop: CASSLFSDTQYF. DNA of the CDR3: TGTGCCAGCAGCTTATTCTCAGATACGCAGTATTTT.